These 5 T cell receptor beta chains came from one sample sequenced in a study of blood T cell repertoires in COVID-19. Assay used: immunoSEQ multiplex PCR; TCRdb lists only in-frame clones, some missing. The table has 220,000 or so clones, roughly four fifths seen once. Sequenced input: peripheral blood. These receptor sequences come from a woman in her twenties or thirties who had recovered from COVID-19.

This clone was counted between two and nine times. The chain has TRBV6-5 and TRBJ2-3; no clear D gene. Trimming stripped 6 bases from V and 6 bases from J, with 13 bases between. CDR1 is MNHEY, CDR2 SVGAGI, per germline. The CDR3 is made up of 13 amino acids. CDR3 sequence reads: CASSPPLRDTQYF. DNA for the CDR3: TGTGCCAGCAGCCCCCCACTACGTGATACGCAGTATTTT.

This chain uses TRBV6-5 with TRBJ1-1; 9 nucleotides agree with TRBD1. This CDR3 spans 16 amino acids. V lost 0 bases and J lost 0; bases outside the gene matches: 2. Germline lookup yields CDR1 MNHEY and CDR2 SVGAGI. Here the CDR3 reads CASSYSGTGLNTEAFF. In DNA, the CDR3 is TGTGCCAGCAGTTACTCGGGGACAGGGTTGAACACTGAAGCTTTCTTT.

The V call is TRBV4-1, the J call TRBJ2-2, with 10 nucleotides matching TRBD2. This CDR3 region has 16 residues. V lost 2 bases, J lost 4 bases, and 4 bases stayed unmatched. CDR1 is MGHRA and CDR2 is YSYEKL in the germline V gene. The CDR3 region is CASSQLAGDLTGELFF. The CDR3 DNA reads TGCGCCAGCAGCCAACTAGCGGGAGACCTCACCGGGGAGCTGTTTTTT.

The chain employs TRBV7-9 and TRBJ1-5; the match to TRBD1 covers 9 bases. V shed 3 bases, J shed 0 bases, and the junction held 12 bases outside the gene matches. This CDR3 has 19 amino acids. Germline V CDR1 and CDR2: SEHNR, FQNEAQ (reference sequence). The CDR3 nucleotides are TGTGCCAGCAGCTTCACAGGGGGCCCTGGCCATTATAGCAATCAGCCCCAGCATTTT. Its protein is CASSFTGGPGHYSNQPQHF.

This clone was seen only once. The chain uses TRBV28 and TRBJ1-5; D perhaps matches TRBD1 (6 bases). Trimming pared 5 bases from V and 9 bases from J, leaving 17 bases between. Germline V gene lookup returns CDR1 MDHEN and CDR2 SYDVKM. The CDR3 covers 14 residues. The CDR3 spells CASSNTGHLRPQHF. The CDR3 DNA reads as TGTGCCAGCAGTAACACGGGACATCTGAGGCCCCAGCATTTT.